This TCR beta chain was captured by sequencing in a study of cytomegalovirus exposure and HLA in healthy donors. Study results and limitations: Investigators reported 150 to 200 TCR beta chains as tied to cytomegalovirus. Subsequent analysis found a tendency for first-cohort TCR clusters to co-occur within the 110 or so validation repertoires.

The CDR3 is 18 amino acids. Per the germline V gene, CDR1 is SGHTA and CDR2 is FQGNSA. Deletions cut 2 bases from V and 0 bases from J, with 20 bases between. Remarks on this clone: Its antigen is unidentified.

The data were produced by immunoSEQ multiplex PCR, yet TCRdb's version contains in-frame clones alone and is incomplete. The sample includes 180,000 or so clones, around nine tenths of them seen just once. The source material was PBMCs. The source of this sequence is a woman aged 25 to 39 in good health and CMV-seronegative. V is TRBV7-2 and J is TRBJ2-7; possible D gene TRBD2, 7 bases. Written as DNA, the CDR3 is TGTGCCAGCAGCTTAACATCCGGCGGGGGCCCAAGCTCCTACGAGCAGTACTTC. It specifies CASSLTSGGGPSSYEQYF.